The 12 T cell receptor beta chains given below trace back to one sample, sequenced in a study of early stage breast cancer tumors. TCRdb's copy holds only in-frame clones and misses some; the assay was immunoSEQ multiplex PCR. The sample carries about 46,000 clones, 78% recorded once. Sample: blood. The receptors shown here come from a person in their 40s with breast cancer.

CDR3 residues: CASSEGEGETQYF. Written as DNA, the CDR3 is TGTGCCAGCAGTGAGGGGGAGGGGGAGACCCAGTACTTC. The chain combines TRBV2 with TRBJ2-5; 7 nucleotides line up with TRBD2. The CDR3 runs 13 residues. CDR1 is SNHLY, CDR2 FYNNEI, per germline. After removal of 3 bases from V and 5 bases from J, the junction contained 3 bases not matched to a gene.

The chain carries TRBV6-9 and TRBJ1-1; a possible D gene is TRBD1 (6 bases). Germline V CDR1 and CDR2: MNHGY, SVAAGI. The CDR3 sequence is 16 residues long. Trimming shortened V by 2 bases and J by 1 base, and 14 bases separated the two germline ends. The CDR3 sequence: CASSYRRLQGNTEAFF. DNA for the CDR3: TGTGCCAGCAGTTATAGGAGGCTACAGGGGAACACTGAAGCTTTCTTT.

The chain links TRBV7-9 to TRBJ2-7; 11 bases fit TRBD2. Germline V gene sequence: CDR1 SEHNR, CDR2 FQNEAQ (reference sequence). The CDR3 totals 17 residues. V was pared by 2 bases and J by 3 bases, with 9 bases of the junction left unmatched. Here the CDR3 DNA reads TGTGCCAGCAGCTTACCTACTAGCGGGAGTGGTGTCTACGAGCAGTACTTC. It yields the protein CASSLPTSGSGVYEQYF.

V gene TRBV6-6 combines with J gene TRBJ2-1; D is unresolved. The CDR3 length is 12 residues. Trimming pared 2 bases from V and 9 bases from J, leaving 8 bases between. Per germline, CDR1 MNHNY and CDR2 SVGAGI (reference sequence). CDR3 bases: TGTGCCAGCAGTTACACCTTCAGTGAGCAGTTCTTC. Translated, it gives CASSYTFSEQFF.

The chain couples TRBV18 to TRBJ2-7; tentative D call: TRBD2 (7 bases). Germline CDR1 KGHSH, CDR2 LQKENI. This CDR3 has 17 residues. V gave up 6 bases and J gave up 2 bases, with 23 bases separating them. The CDR3 loop reads CASSQQVGGASTYEQYF. The CDR3 coding sequence is TGTGCCAGCTCCCAACAGGTTGGGGGGGCGTCCACCTACGAGCAGTACTTC.

This chain connects TRBV10-3 to TRBJ2-5, with D possibly TRBD2 on 5 matching bases. Germline V gene lookup returns CDR1 ENHRY and CDR2 SYGVKD. This CDR3 spans 14 amino acids. The V and J ends lost 5 bases and 2 bases respectively, with 12 bases between them. The CDR3 sequence is CAISRSGAQETQYF. The CDR3 coding sequence is TGTGCCATCAGTAGGAGCGGAGCTCAAGAGACCCAGTACTTC.

This chain joins TRBV25-1 and TRBJ2-7; D unclear. The V end lost 4 bases, the J end lost 3 bases, and 4 bases lay between the germline ends. This CDR3 has 11 residues. Per germline, CDR1 MGHDK and CDR2 SYGVNS. The CDR3 loop is CASSVIYEQYF. The CDR3, as DNA: TGTGCCAGCAGTGTCATCTACGAGCAGTACTTC.

V gene TRBV5-4 combines with J gene TRBJ2-1, with 11 nucleotides matching TRBD2. CDR1 is SGHNT, CDR2 YYREEE, per germline (reference sequence). Trimming at V came to 4 bases and at J to 6 bases, leaving 6 bases not matched to a gene. The CDR3 contains 15 residues. CDR3 DNA: TGTGCCAGCAGCCAGCCGGGACTAGCGGCCAATGAGCAGTTCTTC. Translating gives CASSQPGLAANEQFF.

The chain is built from TRBV28 and TRBJ1-1; no clear D gene. There are 12 residues in the CDR3. The ends were cut back, 5 bases at V and 4 bases at J, with 8 bases in the middle. Germline loops: CDR1 MDHEN, CDR2 SYDVKM. This CDR3 reads CASSVIGTEAFF. CDR3 DNA: TGTGCCAGCAGTGTTATAGGCACTGAAGCTTTCTTT. Together with reference TRBV28 and TRBJ1-1, the CDR3 gives the full variable domain: DVKVTQSSRYLVKRTGEKVFLECVQDMDHENMFWYRQDPGLGLRLIYFSYDVKMKEKGDIPEGYSVSREKKERFSLILESASTNQTSMYLCASSVIGTEAFFGQGTRLTVV.

This CDR3 reads CASSLGGLAGVEQYF. The CDR3 DNA reads TGTGCCAGCAGCTTAGGGGGACTAGCGGGAGTCGAGCAGTACTTC. This chain uses TRBV7-9 with TRBJ2-7, with 14 positions matching TRBD2. The CDR3 runs 15 residues. Trimming cost V 1 base and J 6 bases; bases outside gene matches: 2. Looked up from germline, CDR1 is SEHNR and CDR2 is FQNEAQ (reference sequence).

The V call is TRBV19, the J call TRBJ2-5; D possibly corresponds to TRBD2 (6 bases). The germline V and J ends were trimmed by 3 bases and 5 bases, with 10 bases remaining between them. The CDR3 contains 13 residues. Germline CDR1 is LNHDA and CDR2 is SQIVND (reference sequence). The CDR3 coding sequence is TGTGCCAGTAGTATTATGGCGGGGGAGACCCAGTACTTC. Protein sequence: CASSIMAGETQYF.

The chain employs TRBV7-2 and TRBJ2-3; D ambiguous. Germline V gene data show CDR1 as SGHTA and CDR2 as FQGNSA. V dropped 5 bases and J dropped 4 bases, with 16 bases sitting between them. The CDR3 extends over 15 amino acids. The CDR3 DNA reads TGTGCCAGCAGCAGGACCCGATCCTCCCCAGATACGCAGTATTTT. This translates into CASSRTRSSPDTQYF.